Below, 8 T cell receptor beta chains from the same sample are listed, as sequenced in a study of vaccination and CD4 T cells after COVID-19. The treatment here: roughly 10-day PBMC culture with coronavirus spike peptide pools or control peptides (ViraFEST assay). Sequenced with the Oncomine TCR Beta short-read assay was DNA taken from cultured CD4+ T cells. One entry per CDR3 protein results from TCRdb running MiXCR on the PCR reads. Of over 20,000 distinct CDR3 sequences in the sample, approximately 48% were seen once. No antigen has been identified for these receptors. The specimen sequenced was CD4+ T cells from blood, cultured in vitro. The receptors were gathered from a human donor who had recovered from COVID-19.

The chain uses TRBV21-1 and TRBJ2-7. TRBV21-1 is a recognized pseudogene. The CDR3 contains 13 residues. The CDR3: CASSKVRVGEQYF. The DNA of the CDR3 is TGTGCCAGCAGCAAGGTTAGGGTGGGCGAGCAGTACTTC.

This clonotype has more than one count but fewer than ten. The chain carries TRBV7-2 and TRBJ1-1; D is perhaps TRBD1 (6 bases). The CDR3 runs 14 residues. V shed 5 bases and J shed 5 bases, with 15 bases lying between them. CDR1 and CDR2 (germline): SGHTA, FQGNSA. CDR3 amino acids: CASSPNEGGTEAFF. CDR3 DNA sequence: TGTGCCAGCAGCCCCAACGAGGGGGGGACTGAAGCTTTCTTT.

The sample holds a few counts of this clonotype. The chain employs TRBV24-1 and TRBJ2-7; no clear D gene. Trimming took 0 bases from V and 6 from J, leaving 17 bases between them. This CDR3 comprises 16 residues. Looked up from germline, CDR1 is KGHDR and CDR2 is SFDVKD. DNA for the CDR3: TGTGCCACCAGTGATTTGAGTCAGGCTTTAAATGGCGAGCAGTACTTC. This codes for CATSDLSQALNGEQYF.

The chain employs TRBV5-4 and TRBJ2-3; D is perhaps TRBD2 (6 bases). Germline V gives CDR1 SGHNT, CDR2 YYREEE (reference sequence). V was shortened by 0 bases and J by 7 bases, with 9 bases between the two germline ends. The CDR3 is 13 amino acids. The CDR3 loop reads CASSLAGGNTQYF. DNA for the CDR3: TGTGCCAGCAGCTTGGCGGGCGGGAATACGCAGTATTTT.

The chain couples TRBV5-1 to TRBJ2-3; TRBD2 aligns across 8 bases. The CDR3 runs to 15 residues. Germline trimming cut 2 bases from V and 3 bases from J; bases unmatched to any gene: 5. The V gene's germline CDR1 is SGHRS and CDR2 YFSETQ. The CDR3 region is CASSLSGSWTDTQYF. CDR3 DNA sequence: TGCGCCAGCAGCTTAAGCGGGAGTTGGACAGATACGCAGTATTTT.

V is TRBV27 and J is TRBJ1-6; D unclear. The CDR3 is 13 residues long. In germline, CDR1 is MNHEY, CDR2 SMNVEV (reference sequence). Trimming took 8 bases from V and 4 from J, leaving 9 bases between them. The DNA of the CDR3 is TGTGCCAGCGGCGAAGCGTATAATTCACCCCTCCACTTT. Amino acids: CASGEAYNSPLHF.

The rearrangement uses TRBV2 and TRBJ1-2, with 9 bases aligning to TRBD1. Trimming took 1 base from V and 4 from J; bases not matched to a gene: 4. Germline lookup yields CDR1 SNHLY and CDR2 FYNNEI. The CDR3 extends over 15 amino acids. The DNA of the CDR3 is TGTGCCAGCAGTGAAGTTGGACAGGGGTTCTATGGCTACACCTTC. Translated: CASSEVGQGFYGYTF.

This CDR3 is CARAGQQGVVYGYTF. In DNA, the CDR3 is TGTGCCAGGGCAGGGCAACAGGGGGTGGTTTATGGCTACACCTTC. The J gene is TRBJ1-2, the V gene TRBV21-1; the table assigns TRBD1, which was not confirmed against the DNA. TRBV21-1 constitutes a pseudogene. The CDR3 is 15 amino acids.